A single sample gave rise to the 21 T cell receptor beta chains below, sequenced in a study of cytomegalovirus exposure and HLA in healthy donors. PCR was performed using 60 Vbeta and 13 Jbeta primers. Clones were sequenced by immunoSEQ multiplex PCR, and TCRdb holds only the in-frame ones, with some missing. This sample's table has under 200,000 clones. The sample comprised PBMCs. These receptors came from a man aged 25-45 years in good health and CMV-seronegative.

V is TRBV10-3 and J is TRBJ2-3; TRBD2 matches at 8 bases. V was pared by 6 bases and J by 1 base, with 3 bases of the junction left unmatched. There are 14 residues in the CDR3. Germline values: CDR1 ENHRY, CDR2 SYGVKD. The CDR3 DNA follows: TGTGCCATCAGAGGTAGCGGGGGCACAGATACGCAGTATTTT. It encodes CAIRGSGGTDTQYF.

The J gene is TRBJ1-1, the V gene TRBV19; D might be TRBD1 (6 bases). The germline gives CDR1 LNHDA, CDR2 SQIVND (reference sequence). V dropped 4 bases and J dropped 4 bases, with 13 bases sitting between them. The length of the CDR3 is 14 residues. CDR3 protein: CASSTWGGGTEAFF. In DNA, the CDR3 is TGTGCCAGTAGTACCTGGGGGGGCGGCACTGAAGCTTTCTTT.

The chain employs TRBV4-1 and TRBJ2-2; D uncertain. The CDR3 covers 13 residues. V gave up 1 base and J gave up 8 bases, with 8 bases separating them. Germline CDR1 and CDR2: MGHRA and YSYEKL. CDR3 region: CASSQVSSGELFF. The CDR3 coding sequence is TGCGCCAGCAGCCAAGTGTCGTCTGGGGAGCTGTTTTTT.

This rearrangement joins TRBV6-5 to TRBJ2-7; 9 nucleotides align to TRBD1. Looked up from germline, CDR1 is MNHEY and CDR2 is SVGAGI. The CDR3 consists of 15 residues. V lost 4 bases to trimming and J lost 0 bases; unmatched junction nucleotides: 4. The CDR3 DNA follows: TGTGCCAGCAGTTCATGGGGACAGGGCTCCTACGAGCAGTACTTC. Translated: CASSSWGQGSYEQYF.

The chain carries TRBV27 and TRBJ1-5; D gene ambiguous. Trimming took 3 bases from V and 3 from J, leaving 9 bases between them. The CDR3 has 14 amino acids. Germline CDR1 and CDR2: MNHEY and SMNVEV (reference sequence). CDR3 region: CASSFHSFNQPQHF. DNA for the CDR3: TGTGCCAGCAGTTTCCACAGCTTCAATCAGCCCCAGCATTTT.

The chain uses TRBV2 and TRBJ1-2; 7 bases agree with TRBD1. Germline CDR1 SNHLY, CDR2 FYNNEI. This CDR3 contains 14 residues. The V and J ends lost 0 bases and 4 bases, in that order; junction bases with no gene match: 2. The CDR3 reads CASSEAHRGYGYTF. The DNA of the CDR3 is TGTGCCAGCAGTGAAGCCCACAGGGGCTATGGCTACACCTTC.

J is TRBJ2-3 and V is TRBV14, with a possible D match to TRBD2 (5 bases). CDR1 and CDR2 (germline): SGHDN, FVKESK. V was clipped by 0 bases and J by 1 base, with 20 bases between them. The CDR3 contains 19 residues. The CDR3: CASSQDVRWSGIGTDTQYF. The CDR3 DNA follows: TGTGCCAGCAGCCAAGATGTCCGGTGGTCGGGGATCGGCACAGATACGCAGTATTTT.

This chain joins TRBV6-6 and TRBJ2-2; D perhaps matches TRBD2 (6 bases). The CDR3 totals 15 residues. The V and J ends lost 6 bases and 4 bases respectively, with 15 bases between them. Per the germline V gene, CDR1 is MNHNY and CDR2 is SVGAGI (reference sequence). The CDR3 loop is CASSLLGTGTGELFF. The CDR3 region has the DNA TGTGCCAGCAGCCTCCTCGGGACTGGCACCGGGGAGCTGTTTTTT.

The V and J genes are TRBV19 and TRBJ1-5; D uncertain. The CDR3 is made up of 15 amino acids. Trimming stripped 3 bases from V and 7 bases from J, with 16 bases between. Germline loops: CDR1 LNHDA, CDR2 SQIVND (reference sequence). The CDR3 region is CASSMSKGAGQPQHF. CDR3 nucleotides: TGTGCCAGTAGTATGTCGAAGGGAGCGGGGCAGCCCCAGCATTTT.

This chain joins TRBV19 and TRBJ1-1; 7 positions match TRBD1. CDR1 and CDR2 (germline): LNHDA, SQIVND (reference sequence). The CDR3 is 16 residues long. Trimming took 5 bases from V and 1 from J; bases not matched to a gene: 10. CDR3 coding DNA: TGTGCCAGTAGTCCAAGGGACAGTGTAAAGAACACTGAAGCTTTCTTT. This translates into CASSPRDSVKNTEAFF.

The gene calls are TRBV6-5 and TRBJ2-7, with D possibly being TRBD2 (5 bases). Germline CDR1 and CDR2: MNHEY and SVGAGI. CDR3 length: 14 amino acids. Trimming shortened V by 4 bases and J by 2 bases, and 12 bases separated the two germline ends. CDR3: CASSWRLVPYEQYF. For the CDR3, the DNA is TGTGCCAGCAGTTGGAGGCTTGTGCCCTACGAGCAGTACTTC.

This chain joins TRBV19 and TRBJ1-5, with D perhaps TRBD1 (5 bases). Germline CDR1 LNHDA, CDR2 SQIVND (reference sequence). The CDR3 contains 13 residues. Trimming removed 10 bases from V and 5 bases from J, with 15 bases in between. The CDR3 protein is CATTGTLDQPQHF. CDR3 coding DNA: TGTGCCACTACTGGGACTTTGGATCAGCCCCAGCATTTT.

The chain recombines TRBV9 with TRBJ2-2; 8 bases map to TRBD2. CDR1 and CDR2 from the germline V gene are SGDLS and YYNGEE. V lost 2 bases and J lost 4; bases outside the gene matches: 7. The CDR3 loop spans 16 amino acids. For the CDR3, the DNA is TGTGCCAGCAGCGTGTCTAGCGGGCCAAGCACCGGGGAGCTGTTTTTT. This gives the protein CASSVSSGPSTGELFF.

V gene TRBV27 combines with J gene TRBJ2-7; D gene unclear. The CDR3 is made up of 13 amino acids. V was trimmed by 6 bases and J by 0 bases, leaving 9 bases between them. Germline assignment: CDR1 MNHEY and CDR2 SMNVEV (reference sequence). CDR3 nucleotide sequence: TGTGCCAGCAGCCCCGACTTCTCCTACGAGCAGTACTTC. Its protein product is CASSPDFSYEQYF.

The V and J genes are TRBV29-1 and TRBJ1-4, with D possibly TRBD1 on 5 matching bases. Germline V gene data show CDR1 as SQVTM and CDR2 as ANQGSEA. Trimming shortened V by 6 bases and J by 1 base, and 12 bases separated the two germline ends. CDR3 length equals 14 residues. CDR3 in amino acids: CSVGLGGTNEKLFF. The CDR3, as DNA: TGCAGCGTCGGTCTGGGGGGAACTAATGAAAAACTGTTTTTT.

This chain connects TRBV5-6 to TRBJ1-2; no clear D gene. Trimming shortened V by 4 bases and J by 0 bases, and 13 bases separated the two germline ends. Germline assignment: CDR1 SGHDT and CDR2 YYEEEE. The CDR3 has 15 residues. CDR3 sequence reads: CASSRWELSNYGYTF. In DNA form, the CDR3 reads TGTGCCAGCAGCCGCTGGGAGCTCTCTAACTATGGCTACACCTTC.

The chain has TRBV10-3 and TRBJ2-2, with D perhaps TRBD1 (5 bases). Trimming shortened V by 4 bases and J by 1 base, and 10 bases separated the two germline ends. Germline V gene data show CDR1 as ENHRY and CDR2 as SYGVKD. This CDR3 region has 15 residues. CDR3 DNA sequence: TGTGCCATCAGTGGTGCCCAGGGGAACACCGGGGAGCTGTTTTTT. Translating it yields CAISGAQGNTGELFF.

As DNA, the CDR3 is TGTGCCAGCAGTTACTCTTCAGGGGGCTCGCGGCAGCCCCAGCATTTT. Its protein is CASSYSSGGSRQPQHF. The rearrangement joins TRBV6-5 to TRBJ1-5, with 8 bases lining up with TRBD1. Germline trimming cut 0 bases from V and 7 bases from J; bases unmatched to any gene: 8. Germline lookup yields CDR1 MNHEY and CDR2 SVGAGI. This CDR3 region has 16 residues.

The rearrangement uses TRBV7-2 and TRBJ1-6, with unresolved D. The ends were cut back, 7 bases at V and 6 bases at J, with 13 bases in the middle. The CDR3 has 14 amino acids. The germline gives CDR1 SGHTA, CDR2 FQGNSA. The CDR3 reads CASNEVGPNSPLHF. The DNA for the CDR3 is TGTGCCAGCAATGAAGTGGGCCCTAATTCACCCCTCCACTTT. The complete variable domain, with remaining parts taken from reference TRBV7-2 and TRBJ1-6, reads GAGVSQSPSNKVTEKGKDVELRCDPISGHTALYWYRQSLGQGLEFLIYFQGNSAPDKSGLPSDRFSAERTGGSVSTLTIQRTQQEDSAVYLCASNEVGPNSPLHFGNGTRLTVT.

V usage is TRBV7-2 and J usage is TRBJ2-5, with D possibly TRBD2 on 5 matching bases. From germline, CDR1 is SGHTA and CDR2 FQGNSA. The CDR3 extends over 15 amino acids. Trimming cost V 0 bases and J 4 bases, with 12 bases left between them. The CDR3: CASSLAGLGRETQYF. The CDR3 DNA sequence: TGTGCCAGCAGCTTAGCCGGACTGGGCAGAGAGACCCAGTACTTC.

This chain uses TRBV30 with TRBJ1-2; 7 bases align to TRBD1. Germline V CDR1 and CDR2: GTSNPN, SVGIG (reference sequence). The CDR3 is made up of 15 amino acids. The ends lost 3 bases at V and 4 bases at J; junction bases unmatched: 11. DNA for the CDR3: TGTGCCTGGAGCCTAGGATCGGACAGGCTCTATGGCTACACCTTC. Encoded protein: CAWSLGSDRLYGYTF.